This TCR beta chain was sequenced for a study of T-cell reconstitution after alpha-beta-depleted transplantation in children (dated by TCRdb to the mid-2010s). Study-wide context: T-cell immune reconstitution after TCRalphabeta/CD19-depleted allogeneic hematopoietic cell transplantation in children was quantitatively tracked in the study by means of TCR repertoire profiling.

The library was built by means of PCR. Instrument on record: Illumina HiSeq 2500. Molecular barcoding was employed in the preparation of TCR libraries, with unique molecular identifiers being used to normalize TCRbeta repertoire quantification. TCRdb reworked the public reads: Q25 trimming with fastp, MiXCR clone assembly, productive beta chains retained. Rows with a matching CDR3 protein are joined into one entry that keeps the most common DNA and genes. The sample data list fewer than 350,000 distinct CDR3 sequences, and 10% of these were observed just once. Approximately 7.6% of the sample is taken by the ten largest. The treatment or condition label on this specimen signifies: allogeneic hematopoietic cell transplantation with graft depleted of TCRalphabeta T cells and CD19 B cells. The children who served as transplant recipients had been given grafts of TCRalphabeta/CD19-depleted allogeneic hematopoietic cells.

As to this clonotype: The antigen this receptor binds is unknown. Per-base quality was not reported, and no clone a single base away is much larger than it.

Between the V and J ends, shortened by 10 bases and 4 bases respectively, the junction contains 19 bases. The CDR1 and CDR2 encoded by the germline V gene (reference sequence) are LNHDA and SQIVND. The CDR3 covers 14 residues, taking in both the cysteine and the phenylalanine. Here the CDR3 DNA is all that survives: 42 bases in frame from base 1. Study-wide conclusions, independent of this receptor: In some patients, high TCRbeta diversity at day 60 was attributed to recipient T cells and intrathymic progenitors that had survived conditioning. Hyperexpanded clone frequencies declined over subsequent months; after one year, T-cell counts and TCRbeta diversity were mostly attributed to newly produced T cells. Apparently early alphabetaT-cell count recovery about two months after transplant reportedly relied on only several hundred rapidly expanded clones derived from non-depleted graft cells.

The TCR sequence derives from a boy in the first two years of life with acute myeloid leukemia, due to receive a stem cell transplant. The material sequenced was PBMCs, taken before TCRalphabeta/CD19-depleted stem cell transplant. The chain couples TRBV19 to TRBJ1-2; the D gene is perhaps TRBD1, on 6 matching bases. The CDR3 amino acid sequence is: CATHPTGGGYGYTF. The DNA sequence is TGTGCCACACATCCGACAGGCGGTGGCTATGGCTACACCTTC.